Listed below are T cell receptor beta chains from one sample, sequenced in a study of control samples from healthy donors and cancer patients. TCRdb keeps only in-frame clones here, not all; method: immunoSEQ multiplex PCR. This sample's clone table lists 150,000 to 200,000 clones. The sample was blood. These receptors were collected from a woman aged 25 to 45 in good health. Each CDR3 is given with its conserved first and last residue. Fields, in order: J gene, V gene, D gene, CDR3 DNA, CDR3 protein. D genes are given only for firm matches.

J gene: TRBJ2-7; V gene: TRBV7-9; D gene: TRBD1; CDR3 DNA: TGTGCCAGCAGCCCAGGGACAGGGGCCCACGAGCAGTACTTC; CDR3 protein: CASSPGTGAHEQYF
J gene: TRBJ2-1; V gene: TRBV10-1; D gene: -; CDR3 DNA: TGCGCCAGCAGATCCGCGTCCAATGAGCAGTTCTTC; CDR3 protein: CASRSASNEQFF
J gene: TRBJ1-4; V gene: TRBV27; D gene: -; CDR3 DNA: TGTGCCAGCAGTCCCCTAGGCGAGGGATCTGCAACTAATGAAAAACTGTTTTTT; CDR3 protein: CASSPLGEGSATNEKLFF
J gene: TRBJ2-7; V gene: TRBV7-2; D gene: TRBD2; CDR3 DNA: TGTGCCAGCAGCTTAATTCCGGGACTAGCGGGGAGCGAGCAGTACTTC; CDR3 protein: CASSLIPGLAGSEQYF
J gene: TRBJ2-3; V gene: TRBV3-1/TRBV3-2; D gene: TRBD2; CDR3 DNA: TGTGCCGGCAGCCAACAACTAGCGGGGCCAGATACGCAGTATTTT; CDR3 protein: CAGSQQLAGPDTQYF
J gene: TRBJ2-1; V gene: TRBV3-1/TRBV3-2; D gene: TRBD2; CDR3 DNA: TGTGCCAGCAGCCAAGAGGGGACTAGCGGGGGCCTTAGCTCCTACAATGAGCAGTTCTTC; CDR3 protein: CASSQEGTSGGLSSYNEQFF
J gene: TRBJ1-5; V gene: TRBV30; D gene: -; CDR3 DNA: TGTGCCTGGAGTTCAGGGGCGCCCTATAATCAGCCCCAGCATTTT; CDR3 protein: CAWSSGAPYNQPQHF
J gene: TRBJ2-2; V gene: TRBV6-5; D gene: -; CDR3 DNA: TGTGCCAGCAGGCCTCGGGGGAGCGCCGGGGAGCTGTTTTTT; CDR3 protein: CASRPRGSAGELFF
J gene: TRBJ2-2; V gene: TRBV4-3; D gene: -; CDR3 DNA: TGCGCCAGCAGCCCCTTGACAGCCTACACCGGGGAGCTGTTTTTT; CDR3 protein: CASSPLTAYTGELFF
J gene: TRBJ1-4; V gene: TRBV5-1; D gene: -; CDR3 DNA: TGCGCCAGCAGCCCCAATGCCAGGCTTTCCAATGAAAAACTGTTTTTT; CDR3 protein: CASSPNARLSNEKLFF
J gene: TRBJ1-5; V gene: TRBV6-6; D gene: TRBD1; CDR3 DNA: TGTGCCAGCAGTTACGGGACAGATCTTAGCAATCAGCCCCAGCATTTT; CDR3 protein: CASSYGTDLSNQPQHF
J gene: TRBJ2-7; V gene: TRBV18; D gene: TRBD1; CDR3 DNA: TGTGCCAGCTCACCAACGGGGACAGGCGCCTACGAGCAGTACTTC; CDR3 protein: CASSPTGTGAYEQYF
J gene: TRBJ1-2; V gene: TRBV27; D gene: TRBD1; CDR3 DNA: TGTGCCAGCAGGGACAGGGGGCACGGCGGAGGCTACACCTTC; CDR3 protein: CASRDRGHGGGYTF
J gene: TRBJ1-5; V gene: TRBV6-2/TRBV6-3; D gene: -; CDR3 DNA: TGTGCCAGCAGTCACGTTGAAACCAGTAGCAATCAGCCCCAGCATTTT; CDR3 protein: CASSHVETSSNQPQHF
J gene: TRBJ2-3; V gene: TRBV5-8; D gene: -; CDR3 DNA: TGTGCCAGTGACAATAGACTGACAGATACGCAGTATTTT; CDR3 protein: CASDNRLTDTQYF
J gene: TRBJ2-7; V gene: TRBV11-2; D gene: TRBD1; CDR3 DNA: TGTGCCAGCAGCTTAGATCCGGGACAGGAGTACTCCTACGAGCAGTACTTC; CDR3 protein: CASSLDPGQEYSYEQYF
J gene: TRBJ1-2; V gene: TRBV5-6; D gene: TRBD1; CDR3 DNA: TGTGCCAGCTCATCAGGGGGGTATGGCTACACCTTC; CDR3 protein: CASSSGGYGYTF
J gene: TRBJ2-3; V gene: TRBV4-1; D gene: TRBD2; CDR3 DNA: TGCGCCAGCAGCCAAGGCGTCGTGCGCCGGGGGGGCGATACGCAGTATTTT; CDR3 protein: CASSQGVVRRGGDTQYF
J gene: TRBJ1-6; V gene: TRBV15; D gene: -; CDR3 DNA: TGTGCCACCAGCCCTTCGGCAGGGAGTTCACCCCTCCACTTT; CDR3 protein: CATSPSAGSSPLHF
J gene: TRBJ1-2; V gene: TRBV6-1; D gene: TRBD1; CDR3 DNA: TGTGCCAGCAGTGAAACAGGGGGGCACTATGGCTACACCTTC; CDR3 protein: CASSETGGHYGYTF
J gene: TRBJ1-4; V gene: TRBV5-1; D gene: -; CDR3 DNA: TGCGCCAGCAGCTTAGGGGCGACGGCAACTAATGAAAAACTGTTTTTT; CDR3 protein: CASSLGATATNEKLFF
J gene: TRBJ1-2; V gene: TRBV24-1; D gene: TRBD1; CDR3 DNA: TGTGCCACCAGTGATGCCGGGACAGGGAAGCCCGGCTACACCTTC; CDR3 protein: CATSDAGTGKPGYTF
J gene: TRBJ2-1; V gene: TRBV5-4; D gene: TRBD1; CDR3 DNA: TGTGCCAGCAGCCTGGGACAGACCTCCTACAATGAGCAGTTCTTC; CDR3 protein: CASSLGQTSYNEQFF
J gene: TRBJ2-1; V gene: TRBV5-5; D gene: -; CDR3 DNA: TGTGCCAGCAGCTTGGGATCCCGGGGGGCAAATCCTCATGAGCAGTTCTTC; CDR3 protein: CASSLGSRGANPHEQFF
J gene: TRBJ2-5; V gene: TRBV27; D gene: -; CDR3 DNA: TGTGCCAGCAGCCTCAAGCAGGAAGAGACCCAGTACTTC; CDR3 protein: CASSLKQEETQYF
J gene: TRBJ1-5; V gene: TRBV15; D gene: -; CDR3 DNA: TGTGCCACCAGCGGTTACAGGGACCCAAATCAGCCCCAGCATTTT; CDR3 protein: CATSGYRDPNQPQHF
J gene: TRBJ1-3; V gene: TRBV2; D gene: -; CDR3 DNA: TGTGCCAGCAGGGCCGGGACAAAGTCTGGAAACACCATATATTTT; CDR3 protein: CASRAGTKSGNTIYF
J gene: TRBJ1-1; V gene: TRBV27; D gene: -; CDR3 DNA: TGTGCCAGCAGTTTACGGGAGGACACTGAAGCTTTCTTT; CDR3 protein: CASSLREDTEAFF
J gene: TRBJ1-1; V gene: TRBV3-1/TRBV3-2; D gene: TRBD1; CDR3 DNA: TGTGCCAGCAGCCAAGACCTGCGGACAGGGGGGGTTTGGCACACTGAAGCTTTCTTT; CDR3 protein: CASSQDLRTGGVWHTEAFF
J gene: TRBJ1-3; V gene: TRBV14; D gene: -; CDR3 DNA: TGTGCCAGCAGCATCGGTCGCGTCCACTCTGGAAACACCATATATTTT; CDR3 protein: CASSIGRVHSGNTIYF
J gene: TRBJ1-1; V gene: TRBV19; D gene: -; CDR3 DNA: TGTGCCAGTAGTATATCGGGGGGTAACACTGAAGCTTTCTTT; CDR3 protein: CASSISGGNTEAFF
J gene: TRBJ1-1; V gene: TRBV5-1; D gene: -; CDR3 DNA: TGCGCCAGCAGCTCTGGAGATGTCGGGGTCTCCACTGAAGCTTTCTTT; CDR3 protein: CASSSGDVGVSTEAFF
J gene: TRBJ2-1; V gene: TRBV9; D gene: -; CDR3 DNA: TGTGCCAGCAGCGTAACCCGGGGGCCCTACAATGAGCAGTTCTTC; CDR3 protein: CASSVTRGPYNEQFF
J gene: TRBJ1-4; V gene: TRBV9; D gene: -; CDR3 DNA: TGTGCCAGCAGCGTAGAGGGGACCGAAAATGAAAAACTGTTTTTT; CDR3 protein: CASSVEGTENEKLFF
J gene: TRBJ1-2; V gene: TRBV4-2; D gene: -; CDR3 DNA: TGTGCCAGCAGCCAAGGACGGGGCTCTAACTATGGCTACACCTTC; CDR3 protein: CASSQGRGSNYGYTF
J gene: TRBJ1-1; V gene: TRBV29-1; D gene: -; CDR3 DNA: TGCAGCACCGAAGGAGGGTGGACTGAAGCTTTCTTT; CDR3 protein: CSTEGGWTEAFF
J gene: TRBJ1-2; V gene: TRBV6-2/TRBV6-3; D gene: TRBD1; CDR3 DNA: TGTGCCAGCAGTTCCCCTACAGGGGCCTATGGCTACACCTTC; CDR3 protein: CASSSPTGAYGYTF
J gene: TRBJ1-2; V gene: TRBV4-2; D gene: -; CDR3 DNA: TGTGCCAGCAGCTCGGAGGGTGCTAACTATGGCTACACCTTC; CDR3 protein: CASSSEGANYGYTF
J gene: TRBJ2-2; V gene: TRBV19; D gene: TRBD1; CDR3 DNA: TGTGCCAGTAGTACGGACAGGGCCACCGGGGAGCTGTTTTTT; CDR3 protein: CASSTDRATGELFF
J gene: TRBJ1-2; V gene: TRBV27; D gene: -; CDR3 DNA: TGTGCCAGCAGTTTATCGTTAAAAAACTATGGCTACACCTTC; CDR3 protein: CASSLSLKNYGYTF
J gene: TRBJ2-1; V gene: TRBV7-9; D gene: TRBD2; CDR3 DNA: TGTGCCAGCAGCTTGCGGGGGGGCCAGTTCTTC; CDR3 protein: CASSLRGGQFF
J gene: TRBJ1-2; V gene: TRBV11-2; D gene: TRBD1; CDR3 DNA: TGTGCCAGCAGCTCCCAGGGACAGACGATCTATGGCTACACCTTC; CDR3 protein: CASSSQGQTIYGYTF
J gene: TRBJ1-2; V gene: TRBV5-4; D gene: -; CDR3 DNA: TGTGCCAGCAGCTTGGCGCGGGCGGATCTCTATGGCTACACCTTC; CDR3 protein: CASSLARADLYGYTF
J gene: TRBJ2-3; V gene: TRBV5-1; D gene: -; CDR3 DNA: TGCGCCAGCAGCTTAGTCGTGGGCGGCAGGGGAGGTGATACGCAGTATTTT; CDR3 protein: CASSLVVGGRGGDTQYF
J gene: TRBJ1-5; V gene: TRBV10-2; D gene: TRBD1; CDR3 DNA: TGCGCCAGCAGGGCGGAGACAGGGCTGGAACAGCCCCAGCATTTT; CDR3 protein: CASRAETGLEQPQHF
J gene: TRBJ1-4; V gene: TRBV9; D gene: -; CDR3 DNA: TGTGCCAGCAGCGTAGAGGACTCAGCTAATGAAAAACTGTTTTTT; CDR3 protein: CASSVEDSANEKLFF
J gene: TRBJ2-7; V gene: TRBV6-5; D gene: -; CDR3 DNA: TGTGCCAGCAGTTATTCCCTAATAACAGGGCCCGAGCAGTACTTC; CDR3 protein: CASSYSLITGPEQYF
J gene: TRBJ2-3; V gene: TRBV3-1/TRBV3-2; D gene: TRBD2; CDR3 DNA: TGTGCCAGCAGCCGGGGACTAGCGGGGGGCTTATCAGATACGCAGTATTTT; CDR3 protein: CASSRGLAGGLSDTQYF
J gene: TRBJ1-6; V gene: TRBV5-4; D gene: -; CDR3 DNA: TGTGCCAGCAGCTTGGCCCCTGTCCTGAATAATTCACCCCTCCACTTT; CDR3 protein: CASSLAPVLNNSPLHF